This entry lists 27 T cell receptor beta chains sequenced from one sample in a study of blood T cell repertoires in COVID-19. Clones were sequenced by immunoSEQ multiplex PCR, and TCRdb holds only the in-frame ones, with some missing. In the table there are about 220,000 clones, 75% to 90% of which are singletons. Sequencing was carried out using peripheral blood. The receptor source for this set is a woman in her thirties who had recovered from COVID-19.

The chain carries TRBV20-1 and TRBJ2-1; weak D call: TRBD1 (5 bases). V shed 3 bases and J shed 0 bases, with 12 bases lying between them. The V gene's germline CDR1 is DFQATT and CDR2 SNEGSKA (reference sequence). CDR3 size: 15 residues. CDR3 region: CSASRGTSSYNEQFF. In DNA, the CDR3 is TGCAGTGCTAGTAGGGGAACCAGCTCCTACAATGAGCAGTTCTTC.

This chain uses TRBV5-5 with TRBJ2-1, with 8 bases identical to TRBD2. Losses at the gene ends were 0 bases for V and 3 bases for J; bases not matched to a gene: 5. Germline assignment: CDR1 SGHKS and CDR2 YYEKEE (reference sequence). The CDR3 is made up of 16 amino acids. The CDR3 region is CASSLEVSGDYNEQFF. CDR3 coding DNA: TGTGCCAGCAGCTTGGAAGTTAGCGGGGACTACAATGAGCAGTTCTTC.

The genes are TRBV27 and TRBJ2-7; weak D call: TRBD2 (5 bases). V was trimmed by 2 bases and J by 2 bases, leaving 13 bases between them. The CDR3 consists of 15 residues. Germline V gene lookup returns CDR1 MNHEY and CDR2 SMNVEV (reference sequence). The CDR3 coding sequence is TGTGCCAGCAGTTTAGAGGGTAGGCTCACCTACGAGCAGTACTTC. This codes for CASSLEGRLTYEQYF.

This sequence joins TRBV14 and TRBJ2-7; 9 bases are shared with TRBD1. Germline CDR1 and CDR2: SGHDN and FVKESK. V lost 2 bases and J lost 5; bases outside the gene matches: 7. This CDR3 has 15 amino acids. The CDR3 sequence is CASSQIQGASHEQYF. The CDR3 coding sequence is TGTGCCAGCAGCCAAATACAGGGGGCTAGCCACGAGCAGTACTTC.

The gene calls are TRBV15 and TRBJ2-7; 10 bases match TRBD1. Germline loops: CDR1 LNHNV, CDR2 YYDKDF (reference sequence). V was pared by 6 bases and J by 4 bases, with 6 bases of the junction left unmatched. The CDR3 is made up of 14 amino acids. The CDR3: CATRRDRGGYEQYF. CDR3 DNA sequence: TGTGCCACCAGAAGGGACAGGGGAGGGTACGAGCAGTACTTC.

The gene calls are TRBV27 and TRBJ2-1, with 11 bases fitting TRBD2. The germline V gene encodes CDR1 MNHEY and CDR2 SMNVEV (reference sequence). The junction had 6 bases not matched to a gene; V was cut back by 3 bases and J by 2 bases. The CDR3 is 17 residues long. The CDR3 coding sequence is TGTGCCAGCAGTTTCCCCGAGACTAGCGGGGCCTACAATGAGCAGTTCTTC. It specifies CASSFPETSGAYNEQFF.

The genes are TRBV13 and TRBJ1-3; 7 bases fit TRBD1. CDR1 and CDR2 (germline): PRHDT, FYEKMQ (reference sequence). V lost 5 bases to trimming and J lost 0 bases; unmatched junction nucleotides: 13. This CDR3 is 18 amino acids long. The CDR3 spells CASSLRKGTGASGNTIYF. CDR3 DNA sequence: TGTGCCAGCAGCCTCAGGAAGGGAACAGGGGCCTCTGGAAACACCATATATTTT.

This clone was seen a single time. This chain connects TRBV28 to TRBJ1-5; perhaps TRBD1 as D (5 bases). CDR3 length: 21 amino acids. Trimming took 2 bases from V and 7 from J, leaving 33 bases between them. The germline V gene encodes CDR1 MDHEN and CDR2 SYDVKM. The CDR3 loop reads CASSLPVPRVTGARGRQPQHF. The CDR3 nucleotides are TGTGCCAGCAGTTTACCCGTGCCCCGGGTAACCGGGGCGCGGGGTAGACAGCCCCAGCATTTT.

The chain employs TRBV9 and TRBJ2-3, with D possibly being TRBD2 (6 bases). This CDR3 has 16 residues. Germline V lookup: CDR1 SGDLS, CDR2 YYNGEE. Between the trimmed V and J ends, which lost 0 bases and 1 base, there was a span of 12 bases. The CDR3 nucleotides read TGTGCCAGCAGCGTAGCTGGTCGACTAGGCACAGATACGCAGTATTTT. Encoded protein: CASSVAGRLGTDTQYF.

The chain joins TRBV24-1 to TRBJ2-1; 10 bases are shared with TRBD1. Trimming took 3 bases from V and 1 from J; bases not matched to a gene: 2. Per germline, CDR1 KGHDR and CDR2 SFDVKD. This CDR3 has 16 residues. CDR3 nucleotide sequence: TGTGCCACCAGTGATAGGGGACAGGGGTCCTACAATGAGCAGTTCTTC. This sequence encodes CATSDRGQGSYNEQFF.

CDR3 DNA: TGTGCCAGCAGTGAGCCGGGACAGGGTGGAGGCTACACCTTC. It encodes CASSEPGQGGGYTF. J is TRBJ1-2 and V is TRBV6-1; 9 bases line up with TRBD1. The CDR3 is 14 amino acids. The trim removed 3 bases at V and 8 bases at J, leaving 7 bases unmatched. From germline, CDR1 is MNHNS and CDR2 SASEGT.

V usage is TRBV7-8 and J usage is TRBJ2-5; a possible D gene is TRBD2 (6 bases). The CDR3 covers 16 residues. Trimming stripped 1 base from V and 5 bases from J, with 17 bases between. Per germline, CDR1 SGHVS and CDR2 FQNEAQ. The CDR3: CASSLDREVRWETQYF. CDR3 in DNA: TGTGCCAGCAGCTTAGATAGGGAGGTTAGGTGGGAGACCCAGTACTTC.

The V gene is TRBV5-6, the J gene TRBJ2-5; D may be TRBD2 (6 bases). Looked up from germline, CDR1 is SGHDT and CDR2 is YYEEEE. CDR3 length: 17 amino acids. Deletions cut 4 bases from V and 1 base from J, with 20 bases between. The CDR3 nucleotides read TGTGCCAGCAGCCCACACAAAGGCGGGGAACCCCAAGAGACCCAGTACTTC. It specifies CASSPHKGGEPQETQYF.

This clone appeared a few times. The rearrangement uses TRBV2 and TRBJ2-2; 7 bases align to TRBD2. The ends lost 6 bases at V and 2 bases at J; junction bases unmatched: 6. CDR3 length: 15 amino acids. CDR1 SNHLY and CDR2 FYNNEI come from the germline V gene. CDR3 in DNA: TGTGCCAGCAGATCGCTAGCGGATAACACCGGGGAGCTGTTTTTT. It codes for CASRSLADNTGELFF.

The V and J genes are TRBV5-1 and TRBJ2-1; D not certain. The germline V gene has CDR1 SGHRS and CDR2 YFSETQ. V shed 3 bases and J shed 4 bases, with 17 bases lying between them. The length of the CDR3 is 16 residues. Here the CDR3 reads CASSSSQVQSYNEQFF. As DNA, the CDR3 is TGCGCCAGCAGCTCGAGTCAGGTCCAATCATACAATGAGCAGTTCTTC.

The chain links TRBV19 to TRBJ2-1; D may be TRBD2 (6 bases). The germline V gene encodes CDR1 LNHDA and CDR2 SQIVND (reference sequence). Trimming took off 7 bases at V and 9 bases at J, with 19 bases between the two ends. The CDR3 consists of 14 residues. The CDR3: CASINYGAGSEQFF. CDR3 nucleotide sequence: TGTGCCAGTATAAATTACGGGGCGGGGAGTGAGCAGTTCTTC.

This clone was picked up a small number of times. The V call is TRBV13, the J call TRBJ1-2; D perhaps matches TRBD1 (6 bases). V was cut by 4 bases and J by 5 bases, with 17 bases left in between. Germline-derived CDR1 and CDR2 are PRHDT and FYEKMQ (reference sequence). The CDR3 has 15 amino acids. This chain's CDR3 is CASSSRDRIGYGYTF. The CDR3 DNA follows: TGTGCCAGCAGCTCTAGAGACAGGATAGGATATGGCTACACCTTC. Complete variable domain (other parts from reference TRBV13 and TRBJ1-2): AAGVIQSPRHLIKEKRETATLKCYPIPRHDTVYWYQQGPGQDPQFLISFYEKMQSDKGSIPDRFSAQQFSDYHSELNMSSLELGDSALYFCASSSRDRIGYGYTFGSGTRLTVV.

In its sample, this clone was seen a few times. This chain uses TRBV15 with TRBJ2-1, with D unresolved. The CDR3 has 13 amino acids. With 8 bases removed from V and 7 bases from J, the gap between germline ends came to 15 bases. CDR1 LNHNV and CDR2 YYDKDF come from the germline V gene (reference sequence). DNA for the CDR3: TGTGCCACCTTGAACTCCCAAAGTAATGAGCAGTTCTTC. Translation gives CATLNSQSNEQFF.

The rearrangement links TRBV5-5 to TRBJ2-5, with a possible D match to TRBD2 (5 bases). V lost 0 bases, J lost 5 bases, and 14 bases lay in between. Germline V gives CDR1 SGHKS, CDR2 YYEKEE (reference sequence). The CDR3 is 15 residues long. CDR3 sequence (DNA): TGTGCCAGCAGCTTGGGGACTTCCCCCCGGGAGACCCAGTACTTC. It yields the protein CASSLGTSPRETQYF.

The rearrangement uses TRBV19 and TRBJ1-1; D may be TRBD1 (6 bases). The CDR3 is 14 residues long. V was pared by 6 bases and J by 7 bases, with 18 bases between. CDR1 LNHDA and CDR2 SQIVND come from the germline V gene (reference sequence). The CDR3 coding sequence is TGTGCCAGTAGCGGCCGGGGGGCGCCCCTTGAAGCTTTCTTT. This codes for CASSGRGAPLEAFF.

The chain couples TRBV5-8 to TRBJ2-1, with D uncertain. Deletions cut 2 bases from V and 3 bases from J, with 12 bases between. Germline-derived CDR1 and CDR2 are SGHTS and YDEGEE. The CDR3 length is 15 residues. The CDR3 DNA sequence: TGTGCCAGCAGCTTCCAGCAGGTCGTCTACAATGAGCAGTTCTTC. It translates to CASSFQQVVYNEQFF. Combining the CDR3 with reference TRBV5-8 and TRBJ2-1 gives the whole variable domain EAGVTQSPTHLIKTRGQQATLRCSPISGHTSVYWYQQALGLGLQFLLWYDEGEERNRGNFPPRFSGRQFPNYSSELNVNALELEDSALYLCASSFQQVVYNEQFFGPGTRLTVL.

This chain uses TRBV7-8 with TRBJ2-3; TRBD2 matches at 10 bases. CDR3 length: 15 residues. Trimming took 5 bases from V and 1 from J; bases not matched to a gene: 3. Germline CDR1 SGHVS, CDR2 FQNEAQ. In nucleotides, the CDR3 is TGTGCCAGCAGCCGTAGCGGGGGGCGCACAGATACGCAGTATTTT. It encodes CASSRSGGRTDTQYF.

V is TRBV10-3 and J is TRBJ2-7, with D possibly TRBD2 on 6 matching bases. The CDR3 extends over 13 amino acids. V lost 4 bases and J lost 0, with 7 bases in between. Germline CDR1 is ENHRY and CDR2 is SYGVKD. The CDR3 DNA reads as TGTGCCATCAGTGTGGGGGGCTCCTACGAGCAGTACTTC. As protein: CAISVGGSYEQYF.

The chain couples TRBV5-5 to TRBJ1-5; D not certain. The CDR3 is 16 residues long. V was cut by 0 bases and J by 2 bases, with 12 bases left in between. CDR1 is SGHKS and CDR2 is YYEKEE in the germline V gene (reference sequence). The CDR3 DNA reads TGTGCCAGCAGCTTGGGACCGGTGCAGGGCAATCAGCCCCAGCATTTT. Translating it yields CASSLGPVQGNQPQHF.

The genes are TRBV13 and TRBJ1-3; TRBD1 is a possible D gene (5 bases). This CDR3 contains 17 residues. V was cut by 5 bases and J by 0 bases, with 17 bases left in between. Per germline, CDR1 PRHDT and CDR2 FYEKMQ (reference sequence). CDR3 DNA: TGTGCCAGCAGCGCGGGCGGGGCCTCCCTCTCTGGAAACACCATATATTTT. Protein product: CASSAGGASLSGNTIYF.

V gene TRBV13 combines with J gene TRBJ2-1, with TRBD1 as a possible D gene (6 bases). The germline V and J ends were trimmed by 1 base and 4 bases, with 14 bases remaining between them. In germline, CDR1 is PRHDT, CDR2 FYEKMQ (reference sequence). The CDR3 loop spans 16 amino acids. In nucleotides, the CDR3 is TGTGCCAGCAGCTTAGTTTTACAGGGTTCTTACAATGAGCAGTTCTTC. This encodes CASSLVLQGSYNEQFF.

The chain uses TRBV11-1 and TRBJ2-2; possible D gene TRBD2, 5 bases. V was trimmed by 5 bases and J by 7 bases, leaving 11 bases between them. Germline-derived CDR1 and CDR2 are SGHAT and FQDESV (reference sequence). This CDR3 is 13 amino acids long. CDR3 nucleotide sequence: TGTGCCAGCAGCGCGACCGGGGTCGGGGAGCTGTTTTTT. Protein sequence: CASSATGVGELFF.